This T cell receptor beta chain came from a study of radiation and T cells in renal cell carcinoma (dated by TCRdb to 2018 to 2021). Notes on the research overall: Samples were obtained from a clinical trial, in which 15 Gy stereotactic body radiation therapy was delivered to primary renal cell carcinomas and nephrectomy was performed 4 weeks later. A total of 4 million to 5 million unique CDR3 nucleotide sequences, encoding 2.7 million or so unique CDR3 amino acid sequences, were found across all 50 or so samples. A total of 53 samples underwent TCR beta sequencing, made up of approximately 26 tumors and some 27 peripheral blood samples.

V lost 1 base and J lost 5 bases; the stretch between them is 11 bases long. CDR1 SGHDN and CDR2 FVKESK were looked up in the germline V gene. The CDR3 has 14 amino acids, counting the end cysteine and phenylalanine. The read is trimmed to its CDR3 DNA, 42 bases read in frame from base 1. Overall results and qualifications from the work: Tracking of blood repertoire dynamics stopped at more than three weeks after treatment, with no follow-up past that point. In blood, the top tumor clonotypes increased between baseline and 2 weeks post-radiation and then shrank by 4 weeks, which suggests that tumor-resident clones expanded only transiently. No pretreatment tumor biopsies were available, so the baseline intratumoral presence of clonotypes could not be determined. Effects of radiation dose or scheduling on the TCR repertoire could not be addressed with the single-armed trial design.

TCR beta libraries were generated from genomic DNA with the immunoSEQ kit, following the manufacturer's recommendations. For library preparation, a first multiplex PCR was performed with proprietary primers, followed by a second PCR in which unique barcodes were added, and bead cleanups were performed after each round. A kit-provided positive control reaction and a negative control reaction were included in every sample batch. The final libraries were assessed on an Agilent 4200 TapeStation D1000 ScreenTape, pooled by volume, and quantified by qPCR. Sequencing was performed on an Illumina NextSeq500 with a MidOutput 150-cycle cartridge, and 156 Read1 and 15 Index1 cycles were run with kit custom primers. The pooled library was loaded at approximately 0.96 pM, and around 22% PhiX control was spiked in. As for the authors' bioinformatics: Vendor-processed data were analyzed in R, and a clonotype was defined as all T cells sharing the same CDR3 nucleotide sequence. In the clone abundance analyses, frequencies were normalized to the 10,000 most abundant clones in each sample. Public T cell clones, which averaged fewer than five per sample, were excluded before analysis. An abundance difference of at least 32-fold between compartments was the criterion for calling clonotypes tumor-enriched or baseline blood-enriched. A beta-binomial differential abundance model was applied to find clonotypes that expanded or contracted between blood time points. The Baroni-Urbani and Buser coefficient was used to measure tumor-blood repertoire similarity, and groups were compared with two-tailed Wilcoxon tests in R. This is the immuneACCESS table as TCRdb keeps it, with only in-frame sequences that have V and J called. A part of the clones is gone; compared with another copy, unresolved V genes explain less than half, and the rest is unexplained. The V and J calls and clone size were taken over from that table, and D and trimming were inferred from the DNA. For this sample there are some 120,000 clones; roughly four fifths appear just once. 5.8% of the sample is taken by the ten largest.

Read against the paper, the sample's time point label means: blood 2 weeks post-SBRT. What the treatment or condition label conveys for this sample: 15 Gy SBRT to primary tumor, nephrectomy 4 weeks later. To track tumor-enriched clonotypes, serial peripheral blood was sampled from radiation-treated patients at baseline and at 2 weeks and 4 weeks after SBRT. Renal cell carcinoma with clear cell pathology was present in all patients. Genomic DNA for TCR sequencing was prepared using the QIAamp DNA Blood Mini Kit (Qiagen). The analyses included only samples that passed all quality control checks. About this clone: The target of this receptor is not known. Per-nucleotide qualities are absent, and no much larger clonotype sits a single base away.

The TCR sequence derives from a man over 45 with renal cell carcinoma. The chain is encoded by TRBV14 joined to TRBJ1-1; too little of a D gene remains to name it. The sequencing here drew on blood, taken from a patient whose treatment included radiotherapy and nephrectomy. CDR3 region: CASSQALGWTEAFF. The sequenced DNA is TGTGCCAGCAGCCAAGCCCTGGGTTGGACTGAAGCTTTCTTT. The reference TRBV14 and TRBJ1-1 proteins fill in what lies around the CDR3, so the full variable domain reads EAGVTQFPSHSVIEKGQTVTLRCDPISGHDNLYWYRRVMGKEIKFLLHFVKESKQDESGMPNNRFLAERTGGTYSTLKVQPAELEDSGVYFCASSQALGWTEAFFGQGTRLTVV.